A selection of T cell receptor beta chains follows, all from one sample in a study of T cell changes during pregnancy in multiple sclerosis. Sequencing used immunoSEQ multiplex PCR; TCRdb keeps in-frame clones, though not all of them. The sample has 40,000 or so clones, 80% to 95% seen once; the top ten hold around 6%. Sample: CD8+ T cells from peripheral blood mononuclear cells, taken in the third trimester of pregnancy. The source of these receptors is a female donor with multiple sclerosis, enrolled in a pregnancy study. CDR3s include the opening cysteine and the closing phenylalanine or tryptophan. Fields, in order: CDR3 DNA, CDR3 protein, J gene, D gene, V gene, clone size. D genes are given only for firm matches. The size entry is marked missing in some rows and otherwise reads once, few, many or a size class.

CDR3nt: TGTGCCAGCAGCTTGCGGAACACTGAAGCTTTCTTT
CDR3aa: CASSLRNTEAFF
j_gene: TRBJ1-1
d_gene: -
v_gene: TRBV5-4
abundance: -

CDR3nt: TGTGCCACCAGCAGTGAGGGGGCAGAGACAGATACGCAGTATTTT
CDR3aa: CATSSEGAETDTQYF
j_gene: TRBJ2-3
d_gene: TRBD1
v_gene: TRBV15
abundance: -

CDR3nt: TGTGCCAGCAGCCCCGGGACAGGGCCCCTGAACACTGAAGCTTTCTTT
CDR3aa: CASSPGTGPLNTEAFF
j_gene: TRBJ1-1
d_gene: TRBD1
v_gene: TRBV27
abundance: -

CDR3nt: TGTGCCAGCTCTGGGGTAGCGGGAGTAACAGATACGCAGTATTTT
CDR3aa: CASSGVAGVTDTQYF
j_gene: TRBJ2-3
d_gene: TRBD2
v_gene: TRBV18
abundance: -

CDR3nt: TGTGCCAGCACCCCAGCCGGGACATTAAACCCAATTAGGCAGTTCTTC
CDR3aa: CASTPAGTLNPIRQFF
j_gene: TRBJ2-1
d_gene: -
v_gene: TRBV7-6
abundance: -

CDR3nt: TGTGCCAGCAGTGTTGACAGGGTTGATGGCTACACCTTC
CDR3aa: CASSVDRVDGYTF
j_gene: TRBJ1-2
d_gene: TRBD1
v_gene: TRBV6-1
abundance: -

CDR3nt: TGTGCCAGCAGCTTAGGGATCGGGATCACTGAAGCTTTCTTT
CDR3aa: CASSLGIGITEAFF
j_gene: TRBJ1-1
d_gene: -
v_gene: TRBV7-2
abundance: -

CDR3nt: TGTGCCAGCAGTCCGGAAAGCGATGAGCAGTTCTTC
CDR3aa: CASSPESDEQFF
j_gene: TRBJ2-1
d_gene: -
v_gene: TRBV27
abundance: -

CDR3nt: TGTGCCAGCAGTTCAAATGCGGGACAGGGGGCATTACGGGATCAGCCCCAGCATTTT
CDR3aa: CASSSNAGQGALRDQPQHF
j_gene: TRBJ1-5
d_gene: TRBD1
v_gene: TRBV27
abundance: once

CDR3nt: TGCGCCAGCAGCTCGGGACAGGGGGCTTTTAGTAACACTGAAGCTTTCTTT
CDR3aa: CASSSGQGAFSNTEAFF
j_gene: TRBJ1-1
d_gene: TRBD1
v_gene: TRBV5-1
abundance: few

CDR3nt: TGTGCCAGCAGCTTAAACGGAGAGACCCAGTACTTC
CDR3aa: CASSLNGETQYF
j_gene: TRBJ2-5
d_gene: -
v_gene: TRBV7-6
abundance: -

CDR3nt: TGTGCCAGCAGCCCGACTAGCGGGACCTACGAGCAGTACTTC
CDR3aa: CASSPTSGTYEQYF
j_gene: TRBJ2-7
d_gene: TRBD2
v_gene: TRBV5-4
abundance: once

CDR3nt: TGCAGCGTTGAAGTTGTAGCGGGGGCCTACGAGCAGTACTTC
CDR3aa: CSVEVVAGAYEQYF
j_gene: TRBJ2-7
d_gene: TRBD2
v_gene: TRBV29-1
abundance: -

CDR3nt: TGTGCCAGCAGTTCCCCCGCAGGAACGAACACCGGGGAGCTGTTTTTT
CDR3aa: CASSSPAGTNTGELFF
j_gene: TRBJ2-2
d_gene: -
v_gene: TRBV27
abundance: -

CDR3nt: TGTGCCAGCAGTTCGCGACTAGCGGGAGAGTACGAGCAGTACTTC
CDR3aa: CASSSRLAGEYEQYF
j_gene: TRBJ2-7
d_gene: TRBD2
v_gene: TRBV27
abundance: -

CDR3nt: TGTGCCAGCAGTTTAAACAGGGGTTTAGCCAAAAACATTCAGTACTTC
CDR3aa: CASSLNRGLAKNIQYF
j_gene: TRBJ2-4
d_gene: TRBD1
v_gene: TRBV27
abundance: -

CDR3nt: TGTGCCAGCAGTTACGGGACAGGGGCTCCCACTAGGCAGTTCTTC
CDR3aa: CASSYGTGAPTRQFF
j_gene: TRBJ2-1
d_gene: TRBD1
v_gene: TRBV6-5
abundance: -

CDR3nt: TGTGCCAGCAGCCCTTTCACTAGCGGTTTAGGGGAGCAGTTCTTC
CDR3aa: CASSPFTSGLGEQFF
j_gene: TRBJ2-1
d_gene: TRBD2
v_gene: TRBV7-3
abundance: -

CDR3nt: TGTGCCAGCAGCTTGGGACAGGGGAGCTCCTACGAGCAGTACTTC
CDR3aa: CASSLGQGSSYEQYF
j_gene: TRBJ2-7
d_gene: TRBD1
v_gene: TRBV5-4
abundance: -

CDR3nt: TGTGCCAGCAGTTCCAGCCAGGAATCGAACTATGGCTACACCTTC
CDR3aa: CASSSSQESNYGYTF
j_gene: TRBJ1-2
d_gene: -
v_gene: TRBV6-5
abundance: -

CDR3nt: TGTGCCAGCAGCCCCAGGACAGGGGATGGAAGCGGGGAGCTGTTTTTT
CDR3aa: CASSPRTGDGSGELFF
j_gene: TRBJ2-2
d_gene: TRBD1
v_gene: TRBV4-2
abundance: medium-sized

CDR3nt: TGTGCCAGCAGCTTTCCAGAGAACACTGAAGCTTTCTTT
CDR3aa: CASSFPENTEAFF
j_gene: TRBJ1-1
d_gene: -
v_gene: TRBV5-4
abundance: -

CDR3nt: TGCGCCAGCAGCCAAGGGACTAGCAGCTCTGGGGCCAACGTCCTGACTTTC
CDR3aa: CASSQGTSSSGANVLTF
j_gene: TRBJ2-6
d_gene: TRBD2
v_gene: TRBV5-4
abundance: -

CDR3nt: TGTGCCAGTAAAGGGACTCGAAGCTCCTACGAGCAGTACTTC
CDR3aa: CASKGTRSSYEQYF
j_gene: TRBJ2-7
d_gene: -
v_gene: TRBV2
abundance: once

CDR3nt: TGTGCCAGCAGCCCCTCCGGGTACGAGCAGTACTTC
CDR3aa: CASSPSGYEQYF
j_gene: TRBJ2-7
d_gene: -
v_gene: TRBV7-6
abundance: -

CDR3nt: TGCGCCAGCAGCCAGCCCCCCTCGAGTGTGGCGGGAGGTTATGCCGGGGAGCTGTTTTTT
CDR3aa: CASSQPPSSVAGGYAGELFF
j_gene: TRBJ2-2
d_gene: TRBD2
v_gene: TRBV4-3
abundance: -

CDR3nt: TGTGCCAGCTCACCTGCGCCGGACAGGGGAGGAGATGAGCAGTTCTTC
CDR3aa: CASSPAPDRGGDEQFF
j_gene: TRBJ2-1
d_gene: TRBD1
v_gene: TRBV18
abundance: -